Detailed here is one T cell receptor (beta chain). The CDR3 extends over 19 amino acids. The germline gives CDR1 SGHAT, CDR2 FQNNGV. This entry belongs to a study of monozygotic twins with inflammatory bowel disease. Following a re-call of the 5' RACE reads, TCRdb has one entry per CDR3 protein and lacks DNA. Across 330,000 or so distinct CDR3 sequences, the top ten clones capture approximately 2% of the sample. Sequenced: blood. This receptor was taken from a human donor with ulcerative colitis or Crohn's disease, or a healthy co-twin of an affected twin (not recorded which). The chain employs TRBV11-2 and TRBJ1-2; there is no DNA to check the TCRdb D call of TRBD1. CDR3 sequence: CASSLRNSGTAPSNYGYTF.